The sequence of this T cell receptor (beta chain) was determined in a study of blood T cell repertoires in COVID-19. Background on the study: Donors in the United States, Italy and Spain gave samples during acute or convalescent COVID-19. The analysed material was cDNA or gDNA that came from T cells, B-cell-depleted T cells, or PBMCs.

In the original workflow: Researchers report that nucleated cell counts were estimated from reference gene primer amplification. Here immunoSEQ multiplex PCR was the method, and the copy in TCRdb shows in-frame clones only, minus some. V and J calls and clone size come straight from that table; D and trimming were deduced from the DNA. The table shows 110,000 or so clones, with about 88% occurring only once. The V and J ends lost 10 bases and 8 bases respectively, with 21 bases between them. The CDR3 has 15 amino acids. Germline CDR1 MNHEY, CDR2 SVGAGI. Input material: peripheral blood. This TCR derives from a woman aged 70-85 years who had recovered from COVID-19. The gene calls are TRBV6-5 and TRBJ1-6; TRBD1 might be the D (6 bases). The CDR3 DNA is TGTGCCATCCCCGCGGGGGCAACCCTAGATTCACCCCTCCACTTT. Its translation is CAIPAGATLDSPLHF.